The 4 T cell receptor beta chains presented below share a single source sample, sequenced in a study of vaccination effects on CD4 cells after COVID-19. Antigen-specific CD4+ T cells were first expanded with viral peptide pools by the ViraFEST assay and only then sequenced. Following 10 days of culture, CD4+ T cells were isolated. Two doses of either BNT162b2 or mRNA-1273 were given to each participant. What these receptors recognize is not known. Repertoires were generated with immunoSEQ multiplex PCR, while TCRdb's copy carries only in-frame clones and drops some. Altogether over 25,000 clones are present, roughly 80% being singletons, with the ten largest covering about 15%. The source material was CD4+ T cells from PBMCs cultured with HCoV-229E spike peptides, sampled after COVID-19 vaccination. The origin of the receptors is a human donor who received a COVID-19 vaccine.

V is TRBV19 and J is TRBJ2-2, with 7 bases identical to TRBD1. J gave up 6 bases and V 3 bases, and 7 bases lay outside the gene matches. Germline V gene sequence: CDR1 LNHDA, CDR2 SQIVND (reference sequence). CDR3 size: 15 residues. The CDR3 reads CASSMTGRIAGELFF. As DNA, the CDR3 is TGTGCCAGTAGTATGACAGGGAGAATTGCCGGGGAGCTGTTTTTT.

The J gene is TRBJ1-1, the V gene TRBV11-2; D is unresolved. Trimming took off 5 bases at V and 4 bases at J, with 14 bases between the two ends. The germline V gene has CDR1 SGHAT and CDR2 FQNNGV. CDR3 length equals 14 residues. The CDR3 DNA follows: TGTGCCAGCAGCCAAACCAGCAGGACCACTGAAGCTTTCTTT. Its protein product is CASSQTSRTTEAFF.

The V call is TRBV30, the J call TRBJ2-1, with unresolved D. V was shortened by 4 bases and J by 0 bases, with 7 bases between the two germline ends. This CDR3 has 13 residues. Per germline, CDR1 GTSNPN and CDR2 SVGIG (reference sequence). The CDR3 is CAWNQDSYNEQFF. The CDR3 coding sequence is TGTGCCTGGAATCAGGACTCCTACAATGAGCAGTTCTTC.

The V call is TRBV12-3 or TRBV12-4, the J call TRBJ2-2; D unresolved. The V gene lost 3 bases and the J gene lost 6 bases, with 8 bases spanning the gap. CDR3 length: 13 amino acids. The CDR3 region is CASSFRVAGELFF. CDR3 DNA sequence: TGTGCCAGCAGTTTCCGGGTAGCCGGGGAGCTGTTTTTT.